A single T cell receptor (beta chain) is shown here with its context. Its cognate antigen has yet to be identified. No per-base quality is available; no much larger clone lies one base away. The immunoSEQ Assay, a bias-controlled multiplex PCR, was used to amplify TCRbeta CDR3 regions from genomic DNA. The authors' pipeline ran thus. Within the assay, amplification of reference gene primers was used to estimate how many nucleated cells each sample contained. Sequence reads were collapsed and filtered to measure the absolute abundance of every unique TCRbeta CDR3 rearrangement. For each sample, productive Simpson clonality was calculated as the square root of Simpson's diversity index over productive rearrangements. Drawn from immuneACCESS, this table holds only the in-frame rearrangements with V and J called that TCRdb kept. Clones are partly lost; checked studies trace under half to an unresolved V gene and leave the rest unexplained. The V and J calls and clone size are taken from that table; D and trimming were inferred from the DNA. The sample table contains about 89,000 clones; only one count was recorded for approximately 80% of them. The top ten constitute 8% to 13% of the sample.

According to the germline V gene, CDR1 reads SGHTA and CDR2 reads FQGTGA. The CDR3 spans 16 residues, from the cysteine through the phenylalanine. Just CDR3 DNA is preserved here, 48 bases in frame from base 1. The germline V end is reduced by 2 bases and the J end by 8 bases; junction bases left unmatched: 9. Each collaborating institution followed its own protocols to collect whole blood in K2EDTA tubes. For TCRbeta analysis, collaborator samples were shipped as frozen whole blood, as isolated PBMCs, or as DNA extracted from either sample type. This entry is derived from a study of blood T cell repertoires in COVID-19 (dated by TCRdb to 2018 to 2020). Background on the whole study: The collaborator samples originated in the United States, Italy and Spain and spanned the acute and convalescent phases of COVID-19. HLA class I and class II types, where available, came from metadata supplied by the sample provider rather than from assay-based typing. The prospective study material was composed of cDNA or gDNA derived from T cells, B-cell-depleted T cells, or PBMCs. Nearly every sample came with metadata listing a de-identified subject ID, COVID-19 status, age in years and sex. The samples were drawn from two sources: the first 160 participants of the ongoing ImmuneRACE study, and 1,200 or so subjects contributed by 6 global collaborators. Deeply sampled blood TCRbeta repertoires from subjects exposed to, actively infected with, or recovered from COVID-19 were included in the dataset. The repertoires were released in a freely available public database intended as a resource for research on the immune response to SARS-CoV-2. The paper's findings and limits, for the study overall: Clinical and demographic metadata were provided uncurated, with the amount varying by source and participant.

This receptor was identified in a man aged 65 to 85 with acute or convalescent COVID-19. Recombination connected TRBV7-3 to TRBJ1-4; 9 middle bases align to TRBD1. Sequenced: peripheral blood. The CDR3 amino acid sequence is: CASSLGTTGGDEKLFF. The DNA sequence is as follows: TGTGCCAGCAGCTTAGGAACTACAGGGGGCGACGAAAAACTGTTTTTT.